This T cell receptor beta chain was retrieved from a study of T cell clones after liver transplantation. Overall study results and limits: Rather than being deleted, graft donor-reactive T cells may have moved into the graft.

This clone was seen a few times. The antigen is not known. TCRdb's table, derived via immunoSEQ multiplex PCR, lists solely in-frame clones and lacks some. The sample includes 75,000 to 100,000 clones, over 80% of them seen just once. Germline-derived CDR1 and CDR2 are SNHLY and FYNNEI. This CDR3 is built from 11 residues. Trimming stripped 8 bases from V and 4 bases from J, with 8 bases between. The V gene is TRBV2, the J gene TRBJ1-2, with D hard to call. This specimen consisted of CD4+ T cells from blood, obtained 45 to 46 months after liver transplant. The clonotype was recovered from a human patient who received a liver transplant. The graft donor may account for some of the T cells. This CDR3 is CASERTYGYTF. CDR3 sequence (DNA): TGTGCCAGCGAAAGGACCTATGGCTACACCTTC.